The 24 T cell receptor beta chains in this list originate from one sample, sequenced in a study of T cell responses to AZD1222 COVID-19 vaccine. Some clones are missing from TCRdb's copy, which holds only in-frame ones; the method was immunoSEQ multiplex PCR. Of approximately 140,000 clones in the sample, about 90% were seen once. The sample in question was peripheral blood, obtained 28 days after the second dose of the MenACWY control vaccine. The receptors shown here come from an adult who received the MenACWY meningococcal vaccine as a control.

The CDR3 protein is CASSGSLGTLSNQPQHF. CDR3 DNA: TGTGCCAGCAGCGGAAGTCTAGGGACCTTATCGAATCAGCCCCAGCATTTT. The chain recombines TRBV2 with TRBJ1-5; TRBD1 is a possible D gene (5 bases). The CDR3 covers 17 residues. Trimming cost V 6 bases and J 4 bases, with 22 bases left between them. The germline CDR1 and CDR2 sequences are SNHLY and FYNNEI.

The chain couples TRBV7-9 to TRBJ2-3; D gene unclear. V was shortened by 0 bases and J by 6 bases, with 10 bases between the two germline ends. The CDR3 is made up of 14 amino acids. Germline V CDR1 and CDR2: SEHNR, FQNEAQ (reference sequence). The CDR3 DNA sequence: TGTGCCAGCAGCTTAGCGCGGACGGTGGATACGCAGTATTTT. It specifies CASSLARTVDTQYF.

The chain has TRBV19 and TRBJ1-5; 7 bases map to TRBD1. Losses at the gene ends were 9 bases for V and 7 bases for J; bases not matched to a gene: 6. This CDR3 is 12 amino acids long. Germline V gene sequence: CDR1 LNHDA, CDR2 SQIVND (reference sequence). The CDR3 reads CASRQGGQPQHF. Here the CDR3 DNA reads TGTGCCAGCAGACAGGGCGGACAGCCCCAGCATTTT.

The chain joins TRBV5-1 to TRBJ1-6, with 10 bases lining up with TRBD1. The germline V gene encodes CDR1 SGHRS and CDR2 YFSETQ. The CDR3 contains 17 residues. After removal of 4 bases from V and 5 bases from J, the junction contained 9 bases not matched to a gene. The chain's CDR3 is CASSRTRQGANNSPLHF. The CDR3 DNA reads TGCGCCAGCAGCCGAACCCGACAGGGGGCAAATAATTCACCCCTCCACTTT.

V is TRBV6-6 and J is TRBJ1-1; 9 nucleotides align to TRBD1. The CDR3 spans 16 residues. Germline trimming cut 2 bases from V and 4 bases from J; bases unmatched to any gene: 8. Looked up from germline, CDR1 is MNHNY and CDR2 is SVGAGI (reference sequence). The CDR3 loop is CASSYKTGGAGTEAFF. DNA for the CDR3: TGTGCCAGCAGTTACAAGACAGGGGGGGCGGGCACTGAAGCTTTCTTT.

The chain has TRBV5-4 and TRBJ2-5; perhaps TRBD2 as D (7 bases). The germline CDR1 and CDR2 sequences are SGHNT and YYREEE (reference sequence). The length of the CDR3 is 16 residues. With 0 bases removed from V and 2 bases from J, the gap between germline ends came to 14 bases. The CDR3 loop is CASSLVPGGSQETQYF. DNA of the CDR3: TGTGCCAGCAGCTTGGTCCCGGGGGGCTCACAAGAGACCCAGTACTTC.

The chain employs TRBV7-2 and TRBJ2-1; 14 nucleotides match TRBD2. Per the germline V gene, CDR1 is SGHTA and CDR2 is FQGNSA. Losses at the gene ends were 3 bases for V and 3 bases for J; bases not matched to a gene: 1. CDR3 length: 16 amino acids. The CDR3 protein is CASSLGLAGDYNEQFF. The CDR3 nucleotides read TGTGCCAGCAGCTTGGGACTAGCGGGGGACTACAATGAGCAGTTCTTC. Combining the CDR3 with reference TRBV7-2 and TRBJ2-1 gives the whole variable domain GAGVSQSPSNKVTEKGKDVELRCDPISGHTALYWYRQSLGQGLEFLIYFQGNSAPDKSGLPSDRFSAERTGGSVSTLTIQRTQQEDSAVYLCASSLGLAGDYNEQFFGPGTRLTVL.

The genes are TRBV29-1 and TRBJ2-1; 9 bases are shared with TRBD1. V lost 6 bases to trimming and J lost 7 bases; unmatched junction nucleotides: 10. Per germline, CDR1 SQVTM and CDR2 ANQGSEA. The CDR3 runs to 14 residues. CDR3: CSVTTGTGLNEQFF. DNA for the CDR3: TGCAGCGTCACAACCGGGACAGGGTTGAATGAGCAGTTCTTC.

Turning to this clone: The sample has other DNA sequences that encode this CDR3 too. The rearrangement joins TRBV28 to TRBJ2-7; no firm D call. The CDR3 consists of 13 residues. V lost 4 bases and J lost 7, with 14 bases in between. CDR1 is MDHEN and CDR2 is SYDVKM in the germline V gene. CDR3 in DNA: TGTGCCAGCAGTTCCGGATCCCTGCGGGAGCAGTACTTC. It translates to CASSSGSLREQYF.

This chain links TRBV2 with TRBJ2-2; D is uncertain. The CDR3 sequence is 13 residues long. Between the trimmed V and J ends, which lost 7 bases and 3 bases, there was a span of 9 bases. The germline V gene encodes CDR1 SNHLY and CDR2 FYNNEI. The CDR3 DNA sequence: TGTGCCAGCAAACATTGGGACACCGGGGAGCTGTTTTTT. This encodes CASKHWDTGELFF.

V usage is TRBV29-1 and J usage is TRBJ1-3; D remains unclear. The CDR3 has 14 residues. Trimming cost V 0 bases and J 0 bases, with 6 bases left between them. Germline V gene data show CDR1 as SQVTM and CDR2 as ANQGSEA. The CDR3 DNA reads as TGCAGCGTTGAAGATTCGAGCTCTGGAAACACCATATATTTT. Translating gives CSVEDSSSGNTIYF.

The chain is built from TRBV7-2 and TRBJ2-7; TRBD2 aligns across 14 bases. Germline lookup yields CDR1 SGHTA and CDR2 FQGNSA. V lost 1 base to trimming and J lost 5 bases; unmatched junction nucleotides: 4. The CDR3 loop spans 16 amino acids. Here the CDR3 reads CASSLGTSGGMNEQYF. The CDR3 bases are TGTGCCAGCAGCTTAGGGACTAGCGGGGGGATGAACGAGCAGTACTTC. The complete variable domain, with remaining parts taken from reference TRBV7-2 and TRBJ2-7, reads GAGVSQSPSNKVTEKGKDVELRCDPISGHTALYWYRQSLGQGLEFLIYFQGNSAPDKSGLPSDRFSAERTGGSVSTLTIQRTQQEDSAVYLCASSLGTSGGMNEQYFGPGTRLTVT.

The CDR3 here is CASSGGALGTGELFF. CDR3 in DNA: TGTGCCAGCAGCGGGGGGGCCCTCGGAACCGGGGAGCTGTTTTTT. V is TRBV6-2 or TRBV6-3 and J is TRBJ2-2, with 8 bases lining up with TRBD2. The CDR3 length is 15 residues. With V trimmed by 6 bases and J by 5 bases, 8 bases remained unmatched. Looked up from germline, CDR1 is MNHEY and CDR2 is SVGEGT.

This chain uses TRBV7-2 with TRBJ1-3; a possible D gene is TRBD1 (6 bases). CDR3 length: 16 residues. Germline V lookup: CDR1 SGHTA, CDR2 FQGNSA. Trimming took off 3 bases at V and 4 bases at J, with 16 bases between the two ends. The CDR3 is CASSFGAQGSGNTIYF. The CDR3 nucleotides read TGTGCCAGCAGCTTTGGGGCACAGGGAAGCGGAAACACCATATATTTT. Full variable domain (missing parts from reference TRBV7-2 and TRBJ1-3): GAGVSQSPSNKVTEKGKDVELRCDPISGHTALYWYRQSLGQGLEFLIYFQGNSAPDKSGLPSDRFSAERTGGSVSTLTIQRTQQEDSAVYLCASSFGAQGSGNTIYFGEGSWLTVV.

CDR3 region: CATSRQGGYEQYF. CDR3 sequence (DNA): TGTGCCACCAGCAGACAGGGGGGCTACGAGCAGTACTTC. This chain uses TRBV15 with TRBJ2-7; TRBD1 is a possible D gene (7 bases). Germline CDR1 reads LNHNV; CDR2 reads YYDKDF (reference sequence). Trimming took 2 bases from V and 3 from J, leaving 8 bases between them. The CDR3 is 13 amino acids.

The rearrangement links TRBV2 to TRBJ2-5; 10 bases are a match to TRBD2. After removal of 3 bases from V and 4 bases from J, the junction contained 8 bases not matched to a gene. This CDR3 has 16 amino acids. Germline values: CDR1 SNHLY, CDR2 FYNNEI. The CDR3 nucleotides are TGTGCCAGCAGTGACCAGCGGGGGGGGGATTTAGAGACCCAGTACTTC. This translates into CASSDQRGGDLETQYF. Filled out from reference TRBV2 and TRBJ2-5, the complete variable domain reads EPEVTQTPSHQVTQMGQEVILRCVPISNHLYFYWYRQILGQKVEFLVSFYNNEISEKSEIFDDQFSVERPDGSNFTLKIRSTKLEDSAMYFCASSDQRGGDLETQYFGPGTRLLVL.

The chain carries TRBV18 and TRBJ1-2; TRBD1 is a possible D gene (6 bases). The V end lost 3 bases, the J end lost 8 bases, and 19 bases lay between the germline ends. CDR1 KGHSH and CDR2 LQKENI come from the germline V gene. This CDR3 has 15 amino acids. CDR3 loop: CASSPAMGAPYGYTF. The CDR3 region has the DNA TGTGCCAGCTCACCGGCCATGGGGGCACCCTACGGCTACACCTTC. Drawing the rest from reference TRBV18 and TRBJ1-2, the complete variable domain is NAGVMQNPRHLVRRRGQEARLRCSPMKGHSHVYWYRQLPEEGLKFMVYLQKENIIDESGMPKERFSAEFPKEGPSILRIQQVVRGDSAAYFCASSPAMGAPYGYTFGSGTRLTVV.

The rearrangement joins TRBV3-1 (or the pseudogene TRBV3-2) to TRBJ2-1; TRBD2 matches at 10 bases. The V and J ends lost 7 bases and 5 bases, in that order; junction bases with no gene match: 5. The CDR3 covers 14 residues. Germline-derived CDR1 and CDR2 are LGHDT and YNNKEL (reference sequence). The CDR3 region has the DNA TGTGCCAGCACCCGTAGCGGGGGGAACAATGAGCAGTTCTTC. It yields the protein CASTRSGGNNEQFF.

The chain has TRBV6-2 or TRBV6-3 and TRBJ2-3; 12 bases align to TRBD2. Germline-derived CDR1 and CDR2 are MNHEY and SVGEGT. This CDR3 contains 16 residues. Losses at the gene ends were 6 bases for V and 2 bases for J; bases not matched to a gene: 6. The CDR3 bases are TGTGCCAGCAGCCCAACTAGCGGGGGGATCACAGATACGCAGTATTTT. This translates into CASSPTSGGITDTQYF.

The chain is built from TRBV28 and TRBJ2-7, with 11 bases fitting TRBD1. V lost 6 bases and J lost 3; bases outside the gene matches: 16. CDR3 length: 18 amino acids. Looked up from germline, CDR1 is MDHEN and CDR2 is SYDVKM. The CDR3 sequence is CASSQTNSVGQGGYEQYF. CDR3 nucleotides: TGTGCCAGCAGCCAGACCAACAGTGTGGGACAGGGGGGCTACGAGCAGTACTTC.

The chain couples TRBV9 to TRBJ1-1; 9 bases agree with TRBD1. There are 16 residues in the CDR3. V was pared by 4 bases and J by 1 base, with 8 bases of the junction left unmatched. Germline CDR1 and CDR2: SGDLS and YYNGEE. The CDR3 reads CASSKLGQGKNTEAFF. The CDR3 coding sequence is TGTGCCAGCAGCAAACTGGGACAGGGAAAGAACACTGAAGCTTTCTTT.

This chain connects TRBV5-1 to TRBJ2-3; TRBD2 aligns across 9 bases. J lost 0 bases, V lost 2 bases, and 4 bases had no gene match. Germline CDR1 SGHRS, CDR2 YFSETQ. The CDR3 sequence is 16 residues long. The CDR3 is CASSLGLATSTDTQYF. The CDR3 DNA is TGCGCCAGCAGCTTAGGACTAGCGACTAGCACAGATACGCAGTATTTT. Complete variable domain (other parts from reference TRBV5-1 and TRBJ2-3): KAGVTQTPRYLIKTRGQQVTLSCSPISGHRSVSWYQQTPGQGLQFLFEYFSETQRNKGNFPGRFSGRQFSNSRSEMNVSTLELGDSALYLCASSLGLATSTDTQYFGPGTRLTVL.

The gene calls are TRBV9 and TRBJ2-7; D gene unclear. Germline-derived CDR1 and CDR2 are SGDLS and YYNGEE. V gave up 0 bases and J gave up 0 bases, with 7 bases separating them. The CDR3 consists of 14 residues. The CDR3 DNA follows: TGTGCCAGCAGCGTAGCAGCGAGCTCCTACGAGCAGTACTTC. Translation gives CASSVAASSYEQYF.

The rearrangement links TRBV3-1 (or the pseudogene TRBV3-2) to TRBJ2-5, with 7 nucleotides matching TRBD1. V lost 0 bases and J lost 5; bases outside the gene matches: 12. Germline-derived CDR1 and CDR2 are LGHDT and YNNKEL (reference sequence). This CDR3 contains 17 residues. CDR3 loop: CASSQELDRKIMETQYF. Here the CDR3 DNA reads TGTGCCAGCAGCCAAGAGTTGGACAGGAAGATCATGGAGACCCAGTACTTC.